This entry lists 22 T cell receptor beta chains sequenced from one sample in a study of blood T cells in healthy people across ages. A second PCR, run for about 7 to 11 cycles, used a sample-barcoded 5' primer plus a J-beta primer mix. TCRdb called the 5' RACE reads again in MiXCR, with one record for every CDR3 protein. Seen here are about 500,000 distinct CDR3 sequences, nearly 25% observed once, and the top ten hold just under 9%. These data are also associated with another study on T cells of mothers and their children.

Sequenced input: blood. The source of these receptors is a boy aged 5-17 years in good health.

This clonotype was recorded at least ten times. This chain connects TRBV7-3 to TRBJ2-3; the match to TRBD1 covers 8 bases. The germline gives CDR1 SGHTA, CDR2 FQGTGA. Trimming removed 9 bases from V and 1 base from J; junction bases left unmatched: 6. This CDR3 has 14 residues. The DNA for the CDR3 is TGTGCCAGTCGTCCGGGACAGGGCACAGATACGCAGTATTTT. It encodes CASRPGQGTDTQYF.

This clonotype was observed a handful of times. This sequence joins TRBV7-9 and TRBJ2-1, with D unclear. In germline, CDR1 is SEHNR, CDR2 FQNEAQ (reference sequence). This CDR3 has 14 residues. Trimming took off 7 bases at V and 0 bases at J, with 10 bases between the two ends. The CDR3 region has the DNA TGTGCCAGCAATGGCGGTAGCTCCTACAATGAGCAGTTCTTC. This codes for CASNGGSSYNEQFF.

This chain connects TRBV12-3 or TRBV12-4 to TRBJ2-7, with 7 bases fitting TRBD1. CDR3 length: 14 amino acids. J lost 3 bases, V lost 2 bases, and 4 bases had no gene match. The CDR3 DNA sequence: TGTGCCAGCAGTTTATGGGGACAGAACTACGAGCAGTACTTC. Amino acids: CASSLWGQNYEQYF.

The rearrangement joins TRBV20-1 to TRBJ2-7, with 7 bases fitting TRBD2. Losses at the gene ends were 0 bases for V and 3 bases for J; bases not matched to a gene: 8. Germline V gives CDR1 DFQATT, CDR2 SNEGSKA (reference sequence). The CDR3 is made up of 15 amino acids. CDR3 residues: CSARDLSGAYYEQYF. The CDR3 DNA follows: TGCAGTGCTAGAGATCTAAGCGGGGCTTACTACGAGCAGTACTTC.

V and J are TRBV12-3 or TRBV12-4 and TRBJ2-7; 11 bases are a match to TRBD1. This CDR3 region has 15 residues. Germline trimming cut 5 bases from V and 2 bases from J; bases unmatched to any gene: 5. The CDR3, as DNA: TGTGCCAGCAGTACCCGGACAGGGGGCGCCTACGAGCAGTACTTC. Amino acids: CASSTRTGGAYEQYF.

This clonotype appeared a few times. The chain couples TRBV7-2 to TRBJ1-6; D unresolved. Trimming took 1 base from V and 7 from J, leaving 8 bases between them. CDR3 length: 14 residues. From germline, CDR1 is SGHTA and CDR2 FQGNSA. The CDR3 protein is CASSLEFGNSPLHF. The CDR3 DNA reads TGTGCCAGCAGCTTAGAATTCGGGAATTCACCCCTCCACTTT.

With respect to this clonotype: One end of the junction varies from germline; a read error may be responsible. The V call is TRBV20-1, the J call TRBJ1-1; no definite D call. CDR1 and CDR2 (germline): DFQATT, SNEGSKA (reference sequence). The CDR3 has 13 residues. CDR3 coding DNA: TGCAGCGCTAGTGGTGTGGGGAACACTGAAGCTTTCTTT. Translated, it gives CSASGVGNTEAFF.

The rearrangement uses TRBV5-5 and TRBJ2-1, with 14 bases aligning to TRBD2. V shed 0 bases and J 8 bases; nucleotides not matched to a gene: 4. This CDR3 is 16 amino acids long. CDR1 is SGHKS and CDR2 is YYEKEE in the germline V gene (reference sequence). CDR3 sequence (DNA): TGTGCCAGCAGCTTGGCGGGACTAGCGGGAGTGGATGAGCAGTTCTTC. Protein sequence: CASSLAGLAGVDEQFF.

This clonotype was counted a few times. V and J are TRBV20-1 and TRBJ2-1, with 12 positions matching TRBD2. There are 14 residues in the CDR3. V shed 2 bases and J 5 bases; nucleotides not matched to a gene: 1. Germline-derived CDR1 and CDR2 are DFQATT and SNEGSKA (reference sequence). This CDR3 reads CSARRTSGNNEQFF. As DNA, the CDR3 is TGCAGTGCTAGAAGGACTAGCGGGAACAATGAGCAGTTCTTC.

This clonotype was seen only a few times. This chain uses TRBV6-1 with TRBJ1-1; the D gene is possibly TRBD1 (5 bases). V was shortened by 8 bases and J by 1 base, with 17 bases between the two germline ends. CDR1 and CDR2 (germline): MNHNS, SASEGT. The CDR3 is 15 amino acids. CDR3 amino acids: CASRGGDSQNTEAFF. The CDR3 DNA follows: TGTGCCAGCCGCGGGGGGGACTCCCAGAACACTGAAGCTTTCTTT.

The V call is TRBV19, the J call TRBJ2-7; 7 nucleotides agree with TRBD2. The CDR3 totals 13 residues. Germline V gives CDR1 LNHDA, CDR2 SQIVND (reference sequence). Trimming removed 6 bases from V and 6 bases from J; junction bases left unmatched: 8. The CDR3 is CASSLLGRPEQYF. DNA of the CDR3: TGTGCCAGTAGCCTTCTCGGGAGGCCCGAGCAGTACTTC.

The chain employs TRBV7-2 and TRBJ1-6, with 9 nucleotides matching TRBD1. The V segment lost 1 base and the J segment 8 bases; nucleotides outside the gene matches: 3. The germline V gene has CDR1 SGHTA and CDR2 FQGNSA. CDR3 length: 15 amino acids. In DNA, the CDR3 is TGTGCCAGCAGCTTAGGGGGACAGGGCTATTCACCCCTCCACTTT. Protein: CASSLGGQGYSPLHF.

This clonotype was seen only a few times. The chain uses TRBV12-3 or TRBV12-4 and TRBJ2-5; perhaps D is TRBD1 or TRBD2 (5 bases each). Trimming removed 5 bases from V and 5 bases from J, with 18 bases in between. The CDR3 is 15 residues long. The CDR3 DNA sequence: TGTGCCAGCAGTGTACGGGGCGCCCCATGGGAGACCCAGTACTTC. It yields the protein CASSVRGAPWETQYF.

This clonotype was seen more than once but under ten times. The chain couples TRBV6-2 or TRBV6-3 to TRBJ1-4; the D gene is possibly TRBD1 (5 bases). This CDR3 is 15 amino acids long. V dropped 7 bases and J dropped 8 bases, with 20 bases sitting between them. CDR1 is MNHEY, CDR2 SVGEGT, per germline. CDR3 nucleotide sequence: TGTGCCAGCACCCGAGGGACGGACTTGGCCGAAAAACTGTTTTTT. Its translation: CASTRGTDLAEKLFF.

J is TRBJ2-7 and V is TRBV5-4, with 9 bases identical to TRBD2. Germline CDR1 and CDR2: SGHNT and YYREEE (reference sequence). V shed 4 bases, J shed 4 bases, and the junction held 12 bases outside the gene matches. The CDR3 has 16 residues. CDR3 bases: TGTGCCAGCAGCGCCCGGGGACTAGCAGGGGGTTACGAGCAGTACTTC. Amino acids: CASSARGLAGGYEQYF. Full variable domain (outside the CDR3, taken from reference TRBV5-4 and TRBJ2-7): ETGVTQSPTHLIKTRGQQVTLRCSSQSGHNTVSWYQQALGQGPQFIFQYYREEENGRGNFPPRFSGLQFPNYSSELNVNALELDDSALYLCASSARGLAGGYEQYFGPGTRLTVT.

This clonotype was seen a handful of times. This sequence joins TRBV27 and TRBJ2-5; 12 bases are shared with TRBD2. The germline gives CDR1 MNHEY, CDR2 SMNVEV (reference sequence). The CDR3 covers 16 residues. V lost 2 bases and J lost 5; bases outside the gene matches: 6. The CDR3 here is CASSLSDGTSGETQYF. The CDR3 DNA is TGTGCCAGCAGTTTAAGCGACGGGACTAGCGGGGAGACCCAGTACTTC.

The rearrangement uses TRBV20-1 and TRBJ1-2; 9 bases align to TRBD1. The CDR3 consists of 16 residues. The germline V gene encodes CDR1 DFQATT and CDR2 SNEGSKA (reference sequence). With V trimmed by 0 bases and J by 1 base, 6 bases remained unmatched. CDR3 in DNA: TGCAGTGCTAGAGATGCTGACAGGGGGGATAACTATGGCTACACCTTC. It codes for CSARDADRGDNYGYTF.

This clonotype was seen a few times. This chain links TRBV20-1 with TRBJ2-2, with 13 nucleotides matching TRBD2. V dropped 0 bases and J dropped 5; count of bases not matched to a gene: 6. The CDR3 spans 17 residues. CDR1 DFQATT and CDR2 SNEGSKA come from the germline V gene (reference sequence). The CDR3 here is CSARDLLAGGPTGELFF. As DNA, the CDR3 is TGCAGTGCTAGAGACCTACTAGCGGGAGGGCCGACCGGGGAGCTGTTTTTT.

The V call is TRBV9, the J call TRBJ1-5; D is ambiguous. The germline V gene encodes CDR1 SGDLS and CDR2 YYNGEE. There are 15 residues in the CDR3. V was cut by 0 bases and J by 0 bases, with 7 bases left in between. The CDR3 loop reads CASSVGPLSNQPQHF. CDR3 nucleotide sequence: TGTGCCAGCAGCGTAGGACCGCTTAGCAATCAGCCCCAGCATTTT.

The genes are TRBV28 and TRBJ1-5; 7 nucleotides agree with TRBD1. Per germline, CDR1 MDHEN and CDR2 SYDVKM. V shed 3 bases, J shed 3 bases, and the junction held 5 bases outside the gene matches. CDR3 size: 15 residues. Here the CDR3 reads CASSLGTGVNQPQHF. In nucleotides, the CDR3 is TGTGCCAGCAGTTTGGGTACAGGGGTCAATCAGCCCCAGCATTTT.

The V call is TRBV29-1, the J call TRBJ2-4; no clear D gene. The CDR3 runs 14 residues. V was clipped by 3 bases and J by 2 bases, with 11 bases between them. Germline V gene lookup returns CDR1 SQVTM and CDR2 ANQGSEA. CDR3 residues: CSVEPADPKNIQYF. CDR3 sequence (DNA): TGCAGCGTTGAGCCAGCTGATCCCAAAAACATTCAGTACTTC.

This clonotype came up a few times. V and J are TRBV7-2 and TRBJ1-2, with 7 nucleotides matching TRBD1. The germline gives CDR1 SGHTA, CDR2 FQGNSA. With 4 bases clipped from V and 0 bases from J, the junction kept 17 bases outside the gene matches. There are 19 residues in the CDR3. CDR3 amino acids: CASSSIGPTGQETNYGYTF. As DNA, the CDR3 is TGTGCCAGCAGCTCGATTGGACCAACCGGACAGGAGACTAACTATGGCTACACCTTC.